The 23 T cell receptor beta chains below were found in one sample sequenced in a study of CD8+CD57+ T cells in acquired aplastic anemia. Profiling of TCR beta VDJ combinations and CDR3 sequences used genomic DNA as template. TCRdb ran MiXCR on the reads and lists one entry per CDR3 protein. This repertoire shows about 64,000 distinct CDR3 sequences, less than 65% found once; its top ten account for about 2.5%. The sequenced sample was sorted CD4+, CD8+, or CD8+CD57+ T cells (not recorded which) from PBMCs. The origin of the receptors is a human donor in good health, serving as a control.

This clonotype was counted at least ten times. This chain links TRBV19 with TRBJ1-1, with D possibly matching TRBD1 (6 bases). Germline-derived CDR1 and CDR2 are LNHDA and SQIVND (reference sequence). CDR3 length: 15 amino acids. Trimming cost V 11 bases and J 1 base, with 20 bases left between them. As DNA, the CDR3 is TGTGCCGCCTCCCGCGGGGGCAACTGGAACACTGAAGCTTTCTTT. It codes for CAASRGGNWNTEAFF.

The chain is built from TRBV29-1 and TRBJ1-1; 8 bases agree with TRBD1. Germline CDR1 reads SQVTM; CDR2 reads ANQGSEA. After removal of 5 bases from V and 1 base from J, the junction contained 9 bases not matched to a gene. The CDR3 runs 15 residues. In DNA, the CDR3 is TGCAGCGTTTCACCGGGACAGGCGGGGAACACTGAAGCTTTCTTT. Its translation is CSVSPGQAGNTEAFF.

The chain is built from TRBV28 and TRBJ1-4; D not certain. The CDR3 is made up of 14 amino acids. V was pared by 8 bases and J by 1 base, with 11 bases between. In germline, CDR1 is MDHEN, CDR2 SYDVKM. The CDR3: CASGKHLTNEKLFF. The CDR3 region has the DNA TGTGCCAGCGGAAAACACCTAACTAATGAAAAACTGTTTTTT.

This chain connects TRBV2 to TRBJ1-2; D gene ambiguous. Germline values: CDR1 SNHLY, CDR2 FYNNEI. V dropped 2 bases and J dropped 4 bases, with 8 bases sitting between them. This CDR3 has 13 residues. The CDR3 sequence: CASSEQDLYGYTF. CDR3 nucleotide sequence: TGTGCCAGCAGTGAACAGGATCTCTATGGCTACACCTTC.

This chain uses TRBV2 with TRBJ1-5, with 7 bases that match TRBD1. Trimming took 6 bases from V and 7 from J; bases not matched to a gene: 6. The germline V gene encodes CDR1 SNHLY and CDR2 FYNNEI. This CDR3 has 13 residues. In DNA, the CDR3 is TGTGCCAGCAGATGGGACAGTATCCAGCCCCAGCATTTT. Translating it yields CASRWDSIQPQHF.

This clonotype was recorded many times. The rearrangement uses TRBV3-1 and TRBJ2-7; TRBD2 might be the D (6 bases). V dropped 0 bases and J dropped 3 bases, with 12 bases sitting between them. Germline V gives CDR1 LGHDT, CDR2 YNNKEL (reference sequence). The CDR3 has 15 residues. The CDR3 region is CASSQDPSAYYEQYF. The DNA of the CDR3 is TGTGCCAGCAGCCAAGATCCTAGCGCCTACTACGAGCAGTACTTC.

This clonotype was seen a few times. This chain connects TRBV30 to TRBJ2-1; TRBD1 might be the D (6 bases). The length of the CDR3 is 15 residues. V dropped 2 bases and J dropped 5 bases, with 16 bases sitting between them. From germline, CDR1 is GTSNPN and CDR2 SVGIG (reference sequence). DNA of the CDR3: TGTGCCTGGAGTAGAAGCGACAGGAGCCACAATGAGCAGTTCTTC. Its translation is CAWSRSDRSHNEQFF.

This clonotype occurred many times. The chain recombines TRBV27 with TRBJ1-2; D remains ambiguous. Trimming took 8 bases from V and 8 from J, leaving 27 bases between them. Germline V gives CDR1 MNHEY, CDR2 SMNVEV (reference sequence). The CDR3 covers 16 residues. The CDR3, as DNA: TGTGCCAGCGGATCAACCTCCACCCGGACTCACCAGGGCTACACCTTC. Translating it yields CASGSTSTRTHQGYTF.

Sample share makes this clonotype medium-sized. V gene TRBV2 combines with J gene TRBJ2-7; D may be TRBD1 (6 bases). The CDR3 is 14 residues long. From germline, CDR1 is SNHLY and CDR2 FYNNEI. V lost 3 bases to trimming and J lost 5 bases, with 14 bases between them. CDR3 amino acids: CASSEGRGTHEQYF. For the CDR3, the DNA is TGTGCCAGCAGTGAGGGTAGGGGGACCCACGAGCAGTACTTC.

This clonotype came up many times. This chain uses TRBV30 with TRBJ1-4; 10 nucleotides agree with TRBD1. CDR3 size: 14 residues. Germline-derived CDR1 and CDR2 are GTSNPN and SVGIG (reference sequence). The trim removed 0 bases at V and 10 bases at J, leaving 5 bases unmatched. DNA of the CDR3: TGTGCCTGGAGTGTACGGGACAGGGGCGGAAAACTGTTTTTT. As protein: CAWSVRDRGGKLFF.

This clonotype was counted ten times or more. The chain recombines TRBV7-9 with TRBJ1-5, with a possible D match to TRBD1 (6 bases). CDR3 length: 18 residues. Between the trimmed V and J ends, which lost 1 base and 7 bases, there was a span of 23 bases. Looked up from germline, CDR1 is SEHNR and CDR2 is FQNEAQ (reference sequence). The DNA of the CDR3 is TGTGCCAGCAGCTTAGTGGGCAGGGGTGGCTTATTTGGACAGCCCCAGCATTTT. Amino acids: CASSLVGRGGLFGQPQHF.

In regard to this clonotype: One end of the junction is discordant with germline, which a read error may explain. The gene calls are TRBV7-8 and TRBJ1-1; TRBD1 is a possible D gene (5 bases). The germline gives CDR1 SGHVS, CDR2 FQNEAQ. The CDR3 is 15 amino acids. DNA for the CDR3: TGTGCCAGCAGCGTAGCTGGTATGGGGCACACTGAAGCTTTCTTT. This sequence encodes CASSVAGMGHTEAFF.

The rearrangement links TRBV29-1 to TRBJ2-7; either TRBD1 or TRBD2 may fit D (5 bases each). The CDR3 covers 13 residues. Germline CDR1 SQVTM, CDR2 ANQGSEA. V was shortened by 5 bases and J by 1 base, with 12 bases between the two germline ends. The CDR3 loop is CSVSRDQSYEQYF. In DNA, the CDR3 is TGCAGCGTTTCCCGGGACCAGTCCTACGAGCAGTACTTC.

DNA of the CDR3: TGTGCCAGCTCACCAGGGACTGGGGAGACCCAGTACTTC. Amino acid sequence: CASSPGTGETQYF. The J gene is TRBJ2-5, the V gene TRBV19, with D maybe TRBD2 (6 bases). The CDR3 runs 13 residues. V dropped 9 bases and J dropped 5 bases, with 16 bases sitting between them. Per germline, CDR1 LNHDA and CDR2 SQIVND (reference sequence).

The chain combines TRBV10-3 with TRBJ2-5; perhaps TRBD1 as D (6 bases). Germline assignment: CDR1 ENHRY and CDR2 SYGVKD. The CDR3 spans 15 residues. With 4 bases removed from V and 2 bases from J, the gap between germline ends came to 14 bases. CDR3 in amino acids: CAISVQGIGQETQYF. CDR3 bases: TGTGCCATCAGTGTTCAGGGGATCGGGCAAGAGACCCAGTACTTC.

This clonotype has a count of ten or more. J is TRBJ1-5 and V is TRBV6-1, with TRBD1 as a possible D gene (6 bases). V lost 6 bases, J lost 6 bases, and 12 bases lay in between. Germline assignment: CDR1 MNHNS and CDR2 SASEGT. CDR3 length equals 13 residues. Here the CDR3 reads CASRDSAPQPQHF. In DNA form, the CDR3 reads TGTGCCAGCAGGGACAGTGCTCCTCAGCCCCAGCATTTT.

This clonotype was found a few times. Being one base from a much bigger clone, this may be a read error. The CDR3 region has the DNA TGTGCCAGCACTCACCGGCGGGACAGCGGGAGAACCTACGAGCAGCACTTC. This encodes CASTHRRDSGRTYEQHF. The chain has TRBV18 and TRBJ2-7; perhaps TRBD2 as D (8 bases). This CDR3 has 17 amino acids. The germline CDR1 and CDR2 sequences are KGHSH and LQKENI.

Notes on this clonotype: With a much larger clone just one base away, this may be a read error. V gene TRBV13 combines with J gene TRBJ2-1; D uncertain. Trimming stripped 8 bases from V and 4 bases from J, with 9 bases between. Germline V gene lookup returns CDR1 PRHDT and CDR2 FYEKMQ (reference sequence). This CDR3 comprises 12 residues. The CDR3 DNA is TGTGCCAGCGGCTCCGGGTACAATGAGCAGTTCTTC. Translated, it gives CASGSGYNEQFF.

The table lists this clonotype with many counts. The chain employs TRBV11-1 and TRBJ1-2, with 7 nucleotides matching TRBD1. Germline CDR1 reads SGHAT; CDR2 reads FQDESV (reference sequence). V was clipped by 5 bases and J by 8 bases; unmatched bases: 5. This CDR3 comprises 12 residues. Written as DNA, the CDR3 is TGTGCCAGCAGCGACAGGGTCGGGGGCTACACCTTC. Its translation is CASSDRVGGYTF.

This clonotype was picked up many times. This chain connects TRBV9 to TRBJ2-7; 12 nucleotides line up with TRBD2. Germline assignment: CDR1 SGDLS and CDR2 YYNGEE. Trimming removed 3 bases from V and 1 base from J; junction bases left unmatched: 11. This CDR3 has 18 amino acids. The CDR3 region has the DNA TGTGCCAGCAGCGCCGGACTAGCGGGGCCCTCGGGGTCCTACGAGCAGTACTTC. As protein: CASSAGLAGPSGSYEQYF.

The chain combines TRBV24-1 with TRBJ2-5; TRBD2 might be the D (5 bases). CDR1 and CDR2 from the germline V gene are KGHDR and SFDVKD. CDR3 length: 14 amino acids. Trimming took off 5 bases at V and 1 base at J, with 10 bases between the two ends. For the CDR3, the DNA is TGTGCCACCAGTGTGGTCGGGGTCCAAGAGACCCAGTACTTC. This gives the protein CATSVVGVQETQYF.

This chain uses TRBV7-9 with TRBJ1-2; the match to TRBD1 covers 8 bases. CDR1 is SEHNR, CDR2 FQNEAQ, per germline (reference sequence). CDR3 size: 12 residues. The V and J ends lost 8 bases and 6 bases, in that order; junction bases with no gene match: 5. The DNA of the CDR3 is TGTGCCAGCCAAGGGACAGGCGATGGCTACACCTTC. Its protein is CASQGTGDGYTF.

With respect to this clonotype: No DNA is shown, since the ends of the CDR3 on it are uncertain; the CDR3 is the one TCRdb lists. This chain joins TRBV15 and TRBJ1-1. Germline assignment: CDR1 LNHNV and CDR2 YYDKDF (reference sequence). The CDR3 is 20 residues long, counting both termini. CDR3 sequence: CATSIYLCSVAGPTNTEAFF.